One and the same sample provided the 29 T cell receptor beta chains below, sequenced in a study of blood T cell repertoires in COVID-19. Libraries were prepared by immunoSEQ multiplex PCR; TCRdb keeps only in-frame clonotypes and omits some of them. The repertoire holds fewer than 300,000 clones, with 85% to 90% as singletons. The sequenced sample consisted of PBMCs or T cells enriched from blood (not recorded which). These receptors were obtained from a man between 18 and 35 years old who had recovered from COVID-19.

The chain joins TRBV27 to TRBJ2-1, with 9 bases matching TRBD2. Germline CDR1 and CDR2: MNHEY and SMNVEV (reference sequence). The CDR3 length is 16 residues. V was clipped by 4 bases and J by 5 bases; unmatched bases: 9. CDR3 nucleotides: TGTGCCAGCAGTTCTGTTGCGACTAGCGGAAACAATGAGCAGTTCTTC. This codes for CASSSVATSGNNEQFF.

The V call is TRBV3-1 (or the pseudogene TRBV3-2), the J call TRBJ1-2, with a weak D call TRBD1 (6 bases). V was clipped by 0 bases and J by 4 bases, with 6 bases between them. The germline CDR1 and CDR2 sequences are LGHDT and YNNKEL (reference sequence). The CDR3 is made up of 13 amino acids. The CDR3 nucleotides are TGTGCCAGCAGCCAAGAACAGGGCTATGGCTACACCTTC. It specifies CASSQEQGYGYTF.

The genes are TRBV6-4 and TRBJ1-6, with a weak D call TRBD1 (5 bases). The CDR3 extends over 14 amino acids. The germline CDR1 and CDR2 sequences are MRHNA and SNTAGT. Deletions cut 3 bases from V and 9 bases from J, with 12 bases between. Here the CDR3 DNA reads TGTGCCAGCAGTGAGGGCGGGGCCCCTTCACCCCTCCACTTT. As protein: CASSEGGAPSPLHF.

The chain joins TRBV27 to TRBJ1-4; 10 bases agree with TRBD1. The trim removed 7 bases at V and 8 bases at J, leaving 7 bases unmatched. Germline V gene data show CDR1 as MNHEY and CDR2 as SMNVEV (reference sequence). CDR3 length equals 14 residues. CDR3 DNA sequence: TGTGCCAGCACCTCCGGGACAGGGGAAGAAAAACTGTTTTTT. This codes for CASTSGTGEEKLFF.

The chain employs TRBV5-6 and TRBJ2-7, with a weak D call TRBD2 (5 bases). Germline V lookup: CDR1 SGHDT, CDR2 YYEEEE. V dropped 2 bases and J dropped 2 bases, with 5 bases sitting between them. The CDR3 consists of 12 residues. CDR3 amino acids: CASSFGAYEQYF. The CDR3 region has the DNA TGTGCCAGCAGCTTCGGGGCCTACGAGCAGTACTTC.

The chain recombines TRBV4-1 with TRBJ1-4; 7 nucleotides agree with TRBD1. Germline loops: CDR1 MGHRA, CDR2 YSYEKL. The CDR3 totals 15 residues. With 5 bases clipped from V and 8 bases from J, the junction kept 11 bases outside the gene matches. The chain's CDR3 is CASSSAGTVLEKLFF. The CDR3 nucleotides read TGCGCCAGCAGCAGTGCCGGGACAGTTTTGGAAAAACTGTTTTTT.

The chain carries TRBV5-5 and TRBJ2-6; D possibly corresponds to TRBD1 (5 bases). The CDR3 is 15 amino acids. Deletions cut 5 bases from V and 0 bases from J, with 9 bases between. Germline CDR1 is SGHKS and CDR2 is YYEKEE (reference sequence). The CDR3, as DNA: TGTGCCAGCAGTCCCGACAGCTCTGGGGCCAACGTCCTGACTTTC. The encoded protein is CASSPDSSGANVLTF.

The rearrangement links TRBV11-3 to TRBJ1-2; TRBD1 matches 10 bases. The CDR3 has 15 residues. Germline V CDR1 and CDR2: SGHNT, YENEEA. The V segment lost 5 bases and the J segment 7 bases; nucleotides outside the gene matches: 10. The DNA for the CDR3 is TGTGCCAGCAGCCCCCCCGGGGACAGGGGCGGTGGCTACACCTTC. Its translation: CASSPPGDRGGGYTF.

The chain has TRBV30 and TRBJ1-5; D unresolved. The CDR3 is made up of 14 amino acids. Germline-derived CDR1 and CDR2 are GTSNPN and SVGIG (reference sequence). The germline V and J ends were trimmed by 5 bases and 0 bases, with 11 bases remaining between them. In DNA, the CDR3 is TGTGCCTGGGGGCGGGAGGGTAGCAATCAGCCCCAGCATTTT. Its protein product is CAWGREGSNQPQHF.

This clone was counted between two and nine times. This chain joins TRBV3-1 (or the pseudogene TRBV3-2) and TRBJ1-1; D perhaps matches TRBD1 (6 bases). The germline V and J ends were trimmed by 4 bases and 3 bases, with 24 bases remaining between them. The CDR3 is 18 amino acids. CDR1 is LGHDT, CDR2 YNNKEL, per germline (reference sequence). CDR3: CASSPWFGGAGDDTEAFF. The CDR3 DNA reads TGTGCCAGCAGCCCCTGGTTTGGGGGCGCCGGGGATGACACTGAAGCTTTCTTT.

The chain links TRBV24-1 to TRBJ2-5, with 7 bases identical to TRBD1. The CDR3 contains 15 residues. Germline CDR1 and CDR2: KGHDR and SFDVKD. With V trimmed by 5 bases and J by 2 bases, 7 bases remained unmatched. CDR3 nucleotides: TGTGCCACCAGTGTCACGACAGGGTCGCAAGAGACCCAGTACTTC. Residues: CATSVTTGSQETQYF.

The table lists this clone with a count of one. The rearrangement uses TRBV15 and TRBJ1-4; 7 bases match TRBD1. The germline V gene has CDR1 LNHNV and CDR2 YYDKDF (reference sequence). Trimming removed 0 bases from V and 0 bases from J; junction bases left unmatched: 4. The CDR3 has 17 residues. The CDR3 sequence is CATSRDWGQTTNEKLFF. As DNA, the CDR3 is TGTGCCACCAGCAGAGATTGGGGACAGACAACTAATGAAAAACTGTTTTTT.

This clone was counted a few times. The chain is built from TRBV3-1 (or the pseudogene TRBV3-2) and TRBJ2-5; D not certain. Germline CDR1 and CDR2: LGHDT and YNNKEL (reference sequence). The V end was cut by 4 bases, the J end by 5 bases, with 11 bases between. This CDR3 contains 13 residues. The CDR3 sequence: CASSPPVAETQYF. The CDR3 DNA reads TGTGCCAGCAGCCCCCCAGTCGCCGAGACCCAGTACTTC.

This chain joins TRBV7-2 and TRBJ2-1; maybe TRBD2 (6 bases). Per germline, CDR1 SGHTA and CDR2 FQGNSA. The V and J ends lost 5 bases and 0 bases respectively, with 17 bases between them. The CDR3 runs to 17 residues. CDR3 region: CASSGRATRRSYNEQFF. The DNA for the CDR3 is TGTGCCAGCAGCGGGCGTGCGACTAGACGCTCCTACAATGAGCAGTTCTTC.

This clone was recorded only once. The gene calls are TRBV18 and TRBJ2-1; a weak D match, TRBD1 (5 bases). The germline V gene has CDR1 KGHSH and CDR2 LQKENI. With 3 bases removed from V and 9 bases from J, the gap between germline ends came to 21 bases. This CDR3 contains 16 residues. The CDR3 coding sequence is TGTGCCAGCTCACCGAGGACCTCGACAGACTCGGTTGAGCAGTTCTTC. Encoded protein: CASSPRTSTDSVEQFF.

The chain recombines TRBV5-1 with TRBJ1-4; the D is unclear. V shed 2 bases and J shed 3 bases, with 8 bases lying between them. The CDR3 has 14 amino acids. Germline CDR1 SGHRS, CDR2 YFSETQ. The CDR3 loop is CASSFTGANEKLFF. The CDR3 nucleotides read TGCGCCAGCAGCTTCACCGGGGCTAATGAAAAACTGTTTTTT.

This chain joins TRBV5-6 and TRBJ1-5; D is perhaps TRBD1 (6 bases). Trimming removed 5 bases at V and 5 bases at J, with 14 bases between. The CDR3 has 14 residues. Germline CDR1 reads SGHDT; CDR2 reads YYEEEE. The CDR3 sequence is CASSYWTEDQPQHF. The CDR3 DNA follows: TGTGCCAGCAGTTACTGGACAGAGGATCAGCCCCAGCATTTT.

V usage is TRBV5-1 and J usage is TRBJ2-7, with 7 bases that match TRBD1. The germline V gene encodes CDR1 SGHRS and CDR2 YFSETQ. This CDR3 contains 15 residues. The J segment lost 0 bases and the V segment lost 4 bases, leaving 7 bases of the junction unmatched. The CDR3 here is CASSTGQQSSYEQYF. In DNA, the CDR3 is TGCGCCAGCAGCACGGGACAGCAGAGCTCCTACGAGCAGTACTTC. The full variable domain, in which reference TRBV5-1 and TRBJ2-7 provide the parts outside the CDR3, is KAGVTQTPRYLIKTRGQQVTLSCSPISGHRSVSWYQQTPGQGLQFLFEYFSETQRNKGNFPGRFSGRQFSNSRSEMNVSTLELGDSALYLCASSTGQQSSYEQYFGPGTRLTVT.

The rearrangement uses TRBV28 and TRBJ1-2; D is ambiguous. V was clipped by 8 bases and J by 8 bases, with 6 bases between them. CDR1 MDHEN and CDR2 SYDVKM come from the germline V gene. This CDR3 region has 9 residues. The CDR3 DNA follows: TGTGCCAGCGGAGGGGGCTACACCTTC. Translated, it gives CASGGGYTF.

The chain employs TRBV7-6 and TRBJ1-5; TRBD1 aligns across 8 bases. Germline CDR1 reads SGHVS; CDR2 reads FNYEAQ. V lost 8 bases and J lost 4; bases outside the gene matches: 10. This CDR3 has 15 residues. In DNA, the CDR3 is TGTGCCAGCTCCATAGGGGGACAGGCAAATCAGCCCCAGCATTTT. This gives the protein CASSIGGQANQPQHF. The full variable domain, rest sourced from reference TRBV7-6 and TRBJ1-5, is GAGVSQSPRYKVTKRGQDVALRCDPISGHVSLYWYRQALGQGPEFLTYFNYEAQQDKSGLPNDRFSAERPEGSISTLTIQRTEQRDSAMYRCASSIGGQANQPQHFGDGTRLSIL.

The V gene is TRBV28, the J gene TRBJ1-4; D unclear. Germline V gives CDR1 MDHEN, CDR2 SYDVKM. The CDR3 consists of 13 residues. The CDR3 DNA is TGTGCGACGACATACGCAACTAATGAAAAACTGTTTTTT. It yields the protein CATTYATNEKLFF.

The V call is TRBV5-1, the J call TRBJ1-2; TRBD1 aligns across 7 bases. Germline-derived CDR1 and CDR2 are SGHRS and YFSETQ. The CDR3 contains 13 residues. The J segment lost 8 bases and the V segment lost 0 bases, leaving 4 bases of the junction unmatched. For the CDR3, the DNA is TGCGCCAGCAGCTTGGAGACAGGGATAGGCTACACCTTC. As protein: CASSLETGIGYTF.

The V and J genes are TRBV4-2 and TRBJ2-7; D perhaps matches TRBD1 (5 bases). With 0 bases removed from V and 4 bases from J, the gap between germline ends came to 10 bases. Germline CDR1 is LGHNA and CDR2 is YNFKEQ. The CDR3 covers 14 residues. This CDR3 is CASSQDKGRYEQYF. CDR3 in DNA: TGTGCCAGCAGCCAAGATAAGGGGCGTTACGAGCAGTACTTC.

V and J are TRBV4-2 and TRBJ1-1, with D possibly TRBD1 on 6 matching bases. CDR3 length: 14 residues. Trimming left V 4 bases short and J 2 bases short, with 11 bases between. Looked up from germline, CDR1 is LGHNA and CDR2 is YNFKEQ. The CDR3 coding sequence is TGTGCCAGCAGCCGAGACAGGCGCAACACTGAAGCTTTCTTT. This codes for CASSRDRRNTEAFF.

The rearrangement joins TRBV3-1 (or the pseudogene TRBV3-2) to TRBJ1-3, with D perhaps matching TRBD1 (5 bases). Trimming stripped 2 bases from V and 4 bases from J, with 15 bases between. This CDR3 spans 16 amino acids. Germline CDR1 and CDR2: LGHDT and YNNKEL (reference sequence). For the CDR3, the DNA is TGTGCCAGCAGCCAACGAGCGGGGGTACCGGGAAACACCATATATTTT. Amino acids: CASSQRAGVPGNTIYF.

This clone was seen only once. J is TRBJ1-1 and V is TRBV5-1, with 11 bases lining up with TRBD1. CDR1 and CDR2 (germline): SGHRS, YFSETQ. The ends lost 4 bases at V and 6 bases at J; junction bases unmatched: 8. The CDR3 has 15 amino acids. CDR3 sequence (DNA): TGCGCCAGCAGCAAGGGACAGGGGGTTTTTGCTGAAGCTTTCTTT. This encodes CASSKGQGVFAEAFF.

This chain uses TRBV28 with TRBJ1-3, with TRBD1 matching over 10 bases. CDR1 MDHEN and CDR2 SYDVKM come from the germline V gene. CDR3 length: 17 residues. V was pared by 7 bases and J by 2 bases, with 11 bases of the junction left unmatched. CDR3 loop: CASKNRDRGFAGNTIYF. Written as DNA, the CDR3 is TGTGCCAGCAAAAACCGGGACAGGGGTTTCGCTGGAAACACCATATATTTT.

The chain uses TRBV10-3 and TRBJ2-7, with a possible D match to TRBD2 (5 bases). This CDR3 region has 13 residues. With 9 bases removed from V and 3 bases from J, the gap between germline ends came to 15 bases. Germline CDR1 ENHRY, CDR2 SYGVKD. The CDR3: CAIGSTDVYEQYF. DNA for the CDR3: TGTGCCATTGGGAGTACGGACGTCTACGAGCAGTACTTC.

The rearrangement links TRBV7-2 to TRBJ2-5; D is unclear. Germline loops: CDR1 SGHTA, CDR2 FQGNSA. The CDR3 length is 14 residues. V lost 5 bases and J lost 5, with 15 bases in between. The DNA of the CDR3 is TGTGCCAGCAGCCCCCGGGTCCCACGGGAGACCCAGTACTTC. This encodes CASSPRVPRETQYF.